This T cell receptor beta chain was found in a study of blood T cell repertoires in COVID-19. The wider study: Spain, Italy and the United States supplied samples that represented acute and convalescent COVID-19. PBMCs, B-cell-depleted T cells, or T cells provided the cDNA or gDNA that made up the material.

The CDR3 covers 18 residues. Germline CDR1 is ENHRY and CDR2 is SYGVKD. Trimming removed 2 bases from V and 3 bases from J; junction bases left unmatched: 6. Per the authors' pipeline: Amplification of reference gene primers was used by the study to estimate nucleated cell counts. This table comes from immunoSEQ multiplex PCR, and its TCRdb copy is limited to in-frame clones, with some not included. V and J calls and clone size are copied from that table; D and trimming were computed from the DNA. This table holds under 250,000 clones, more than 80% found once. The chain is built from TRBV10-3 and TRBJ2-2, with 13 bases matching TRBD2. The clonotype originates from a human donor in a cohort sampled during active COVID-19. Sequencing input: peripheral blood. The CDR3 sequence: CAISERLAGGSDTGELFF. Here the CDR3 DNA reads TGTGCCATCAGTGAGAGACTAGCGGGGGGCTCGGACACCGGGGAGCTGTTTTTT.